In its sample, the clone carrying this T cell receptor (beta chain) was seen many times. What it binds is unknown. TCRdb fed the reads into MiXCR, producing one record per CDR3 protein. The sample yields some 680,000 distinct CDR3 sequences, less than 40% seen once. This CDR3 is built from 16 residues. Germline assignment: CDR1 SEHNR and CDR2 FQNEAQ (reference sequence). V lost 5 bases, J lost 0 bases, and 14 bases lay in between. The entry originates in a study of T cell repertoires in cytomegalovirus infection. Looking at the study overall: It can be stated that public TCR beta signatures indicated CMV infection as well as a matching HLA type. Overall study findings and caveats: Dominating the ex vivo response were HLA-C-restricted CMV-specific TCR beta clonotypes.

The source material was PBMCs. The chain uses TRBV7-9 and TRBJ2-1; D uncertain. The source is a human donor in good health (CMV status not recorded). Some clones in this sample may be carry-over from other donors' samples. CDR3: CASSQTPGSSYNEQFF. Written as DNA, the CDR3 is TGTGCCAGCAGCCAAACGCCTGGTAGCTCCTACAATGAGCAGTTCTTC. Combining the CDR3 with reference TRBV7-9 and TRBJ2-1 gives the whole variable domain DTGVSQNPRHKITKRGQNVTFRCDPISEHNRLYWYRQTLGQGPEFLTYFQNEAQLEKSRLLSDRFSAERPKGSFSTLEIQRTEQGDSAMYLCASSQTPGSSYNEQFFGPGTRLTVL.